This TCR beta chain was recorded in a study of T cell responses to AZD1222 COVID-19 vaccine. This clone was detected once. The table came from immunoSEQ multiplex PCR; TCRdb's copy has only in-frame clones and leaves some out. The table lists 170,000 or so clones, roughly nine tenths of them singletons. The receptor's source is an adult in good health. The source was peripheral blood, collected on day 0 of AZD1222 vaccination.

The CDR3 sequence is CASSEQMEGPYGYTF. DNA for the CDR3: TGTGCCAGCAGTGAACAAATGGAGGGGCCGTATGGCTACACCTTC. The chain has TRBV6-1 and TRBJ1-2; perhaps TRBD1 as D (5 bases). CDR1 is MNHNS and CDR2 is SASEGT in the germline V gene. V was cut by 2 bases and J by 5 bases, with 15 bases left in between. The CDR3 is 15 amino acids.